A single sample gave rise to the 18 T cell receptor beta chains below, sequenced in a study of shared clonotypes between healthy human individuals. Produced via immunoSEQ multiplex PCR; TCRdb's table is partial and in-frame only. The sample holds about 2.1 million clones; approximately 92% are singletons and the top ten take under 2%. Naive CD8 cells, CD45RO-negative and positively selected for CCR7, excluded terminally differentiated effector memory CD45RA+ cells. Material: naive CD8+ T cells from PBMCs. These TCRs come from a man younger than 30 in good health. Some clones in this sample may be carry-over from other donors' samples.

In this sample, this clone turned up once. The chain has TRBV19 and TRBJ1-1, with TRBD1 matching over 12 bases. The germline V gene has CDR1 LNHDA and CDR2 SQIVND (reference sequence). There are 17 residues in the CDR3. V was pared by 2 bases and J by 6 bases, with 10 bases of the junction left unmatched. CDR3: CASSINSGTGGFAEAFF. Written as DNA, the CDR3 is TGTGCCAGTAGTATAAATTCAGGGACAGGGGGCTTTGCTGAAGCTTTCTTT. Full variable domain (missing parts from reference TRBV19 and TRBJ1-1): DGGITQSPKYLFRKEGQNVTLSCEQNLNHDAMYWYRQDPGQGLRLIYYSQIVNDFQKGDIAEGYSVSREKKESFPLTVTSAQKNPTAFYLCASSINSGTGGFAEAFFGQGTRLTVV.

The V gene is TRBV19, the J gene TRBJ1-2; 10 bases agree with TRBD1. This CDR3 has 14 amino acids. In germline, CDR1 is LNHDA, CDR2 SQIVND (reference sequence). The V and J ends lost 4 bases and 5 bases, in that order; junction bases with no gene match: 4. The DNA for the CDR3 is TGTGCCAGTAGTACGACAGGGGGCGGGTATGGCTACACCTTC. Its protein product is CASSTTGGGYGYTF.

The rearrangement joins TRBV9 to TRBJ1-2; D ambiguous. CDR3 length equals 15 residues. Trimming cost V 0 bases and J 1 base, with 10 bases left between them. Per germline, CDR1 SGDLS and CDR2 YYNGEE. In nucleotides, the CDR3 is TGTGCCAGCAGCGTAGATACAGACGGTAACTATGGCTACACCTTC. It translates to CASSVDTDGNYGYTF.

The V call is TRBV11-2, the J call TRBJ1-4; D is ambiguous. CDR1 SGHAT and CDR2 FQNNGV come from the germline V gene. CDR3 size: 13 residues. The V and J ends lost 5 bases and 8 bases respectively, with 12 bases between them. The chain's CDR3 is CASSPISWEKLFF. The CDR3, as DNA: TGTGCCAGCAGCCCCATTAGCTGGGAAAAACTGTTTTTT.

The chain uses TRBV27 and TRBJ2-1; D is undetermined. CDR3 size: 16 residues. Per the germline V gene, CDR1 is MNHEY and CDR2 is SMNVEV (reference sequence). V was pared by 6 bases and J by 0 bases, with 15 bases between. CDR3 protein: CASSPGKPSSYNEQFF. The DNA of the CDR3 is TGTGCCAGCAGCCCCGGTAAGCCGAGCTCCTACAATGAGCAGTTCTTC.

V gene TRBV2 combines with J gene TRBJ2-3, with D perhaps matching TRBD1 (6 bases). V dropped 10 bases and J dropped 0 bases, with 17 bases sitting between them. This CDR3 comprises 15 residues. CDR1 is SNHLY, CDR2 FYNNEI, per germline. Written as DNA, the CDR3 is TGTGCCATGCAAAGCGGACAGACTAGCACAGATACGCAGTATTTT. As protein: CAMQSGQTSTDTQYF.

The V gene is TRBV27, the J gene TRBJ2-7; 7 bases are a match to TRBD1. Trimming took 5 bases from V and 7 from J; bases not matched to a gene: 11. The CDR3 runs 14 residues. Germline-derived CDR1 and CDR2 are MNHEY and SMNVEV (reference sequence). This CDR3 reads CASSLRRNRGEQYF. CDR3 bases: TGTGCCAGCAGTCTGCGCCGGAACAGGGGTGAGCAGTACTTC.

J is TRBJ2-7 and V is TRBV13; D possibly matches TRBD1 or TRBD2 (8 bases each). CDR1 is PRHDT and CDR2 is FYEKMQ in the germline V gene (reference sequence). The CDR3 totals 15 residues. The ends were cut back, 5 bases at V and 6 bases at J, with 20 bases in the middle. The CDR3 nucleotides read TGTGCCAGCAGCCCGGGGGGGACAGGTATGTTCGAGCAGTACTTC. It encodes CASSPGGTGMFEQYF. Supplemented by reference TRBV13 and TRBJ2-7, the full variable domain reads AAGVIQSPRHLIKEKRETATLKCYPIPRHDTVYWYQQGPGQDPQFLISFYEKMQSDKGSIPDRFSAQQFSDYHSELNMSSLELGDSALYFCASSPGGTGMFEQYFGPGTRLTVT.

This rearrangement joins TRBV19 to TRBJ2-7, with 8 bases aligning to TRBD1. This CDR3 has 15 residues. In germline, CDR1 is LNHDA, CDR2 SQIVND (reference sequence). V dropped 2 bases and J dropped 4; count of bases not matched to a gene: 7. The CDR3: CASSISTGGSYEQYF. Here the CDR3 DNA reads TGTGCCAGTAGTATAAGCACAGGGGGGTCGTACGAGCAGTACTTC.

This sequence joins TRBV28 and TRBJ1-1; maybe TRBD1 (5 bases). V was shortened by 5 bases and J by 1 base, with 20 bases between the two germline ends. The CDR3 is made up of 17 amino acids. In germline, CDR1 is MDHEN, CDR2 SYDVKM. CDR3 nucleotide sequence: TGTGCCAGCAGTGTGGGGGGTTTAGGACAAGAGAACACTGAAGCTTTCTTT. This gives the protein CASSVGGLGQENTEAFF. Using reference TRBV28 and TRBJ1-1 for the parts outside the CDR3, the full variable domain is DVKVTQSSRYLVKRTGEKVFLECVQDMDHENMFWYRQDPGLGLRLIYFSYDVKMKEKGDIPEGYSVSREKKERFSLILESASTNQTSMYLCASSVGGLGQENTEAFFGQGTRLTVV.

The rearrangement uses TRBV28 and TRBJ1-2, with D unresolved. The germline gives CDR1 MDHEN, CDR2 SYDVKM. CDR3 size: 12 residues. The V and J ends lost 4 bases and 7 bases respectively, with 10 bases between them. The CDR3 bases are TGTGCCAGCAGTTACAATATTGGTGGCTACACCTTC. Amino acids: CASSYNIGGYTF.

The genes are TRBV4-1 and TRBJ2-5; 11 bases align to TRBD2. With 0 bases clipped from V and 5 bases from J, the junction kept 14 bases outside the gene matches. This CDR3 comprises 19 residues. CDR1 and CDR2 (germline): MGHRA, YSYEKL. CDR3 coding DNA: TGCGCCAGCAGCCAAGAATCTCTGACTGGACTAGCGGGTCATGAGACCCAGTACTTC. It specifies CASSQESLTGLAGHETQYF.

Note on this clone: Other nucleotide sequences from this sample produce the same CDR3. The rearrangement uses TRBV19 and TRBJ2-1; 8 bases align to TRBD2. The CDR3 is 16 residues long. Germline V gene data show CDR1 as LNHDA and CDR2 as SQIVND (reference sequence). After removal of 1 base from V and 0 bases from J, the junction contained 2 bases not matched to a gene. The CDR3 spells CASSIAGGSSYNEQFF. The CDR3, as DNA: TGTGCCAGTAGTATAGCGGGAGGGAGCTCCTACAATGAGCAGTTCTTC.

The chain employs TRBV9 and TRBJ1-2; D is undetermined. The CDR3 covers 14 residues. The germline V and J ends were trimmed by 3 bases and 8 bases, with 17 bases remaining between them. Germline V gene data show CDR1 as SGDLS and CDR2 as YYNGEE. DNA for the CDR3: TGTGCCAGCAGCGGGCCTAGGGTCCAGGACGGCTACACCTTC. This encodes CASSGPRVQDGYTF.

The CDR3: CASSPGQTLTGELFF. The CDR3 bases are TGTGCCAGCTCCCCAGGACAGACCCTCACCGGGGAGCTGTTTTTT. The chain uses TRBV18 and TRBJ2-2, with TRBD1 as a possible D gene (6 bases). CDR1 and CDR2 (germline): KGHSH, LQKENI. V was trimmed by 6 bases and J by 4 bases, leaving 15 bases between them. The CDR3 has 15 amino acids. Based on the CDR3 plus reference TRBV18 and TRBJ2-2, the full variable domain is NAGVMQNPRHLVRRRGQEARLRCSPMKGHSHVYWYRQLPEEGLKFMVYLQKENIIDESGMPKERFSAEFPKEGPSILRIQQVVRGDSAAYFCASSPGQTLTGELFFGEGSRLTVL.

With regard to this clone: The junction departs from the called germline gene at one end, perhaps through a read error. The chain combines TRBV11-2 with TRBJ2-5, with D perhaps matching TRBD1 (5 bases). The CDR3 contains 16 residues. In germline, CDR1 is SGHAT, CDR2 FQNNGV. The CDR3 coding sequence is TGTGCCAGCAGCCACTCCCCCAGACAGCTCCAAAAGACCCAGTACTTC. Translation: CASSHSPRQLQKTQYF.

This chain connects TRBV4-1 to TRBJ1-1, with TRBD1 identical over 7 bases. Losses at the gene ends were 5 bases for V and 6 bases for J; bases not matched to a gene: 9. Germline values: CDR1 MGHRA, CDR2 YSYEKL. This CDR3 spans 14 amino acids. CDR3 amino acids: CASSFAGQEPEAFF. The CDR3 bases are TGCGCCAGCAGCTTCGCTGGACAGGAGCCTGAAGCTTTCTTT.

The J gene is TRBJ2-7, the V gene TRBV9; D tentatively reads TRBD1 or TRBD2 (7 bases each). Between the trimmed V and J ends, which lost 7 bases and 4 bases, there was a span of 24 bases. The CDR3 is 16 residues long. Germline V gene data show CDR1 as SGDLS and CDR2 as YYNGEE. CDR3 DNA: TGTGCCAGCGCCCCGGGGAGGGGGCCCTACATTTACGAGCAGTACTTC. Its translation: CASAPGRGPYIYEQYF.